The text below deals with one TCR beta chain. The antigen is not known. PCR amplification relied on 60 Vbeta primers (plus 13 Jbeta primers). TCRdb's table, derived via immunoSEQ multiplex PCR, lists solely in-frame clones and lacks some. This sample carries around 270,000 clones, about four fifths of them seen once, and the ten largest clones take less than 0.4%. This entry comes from a study of cytomegalovirus exposure and HLA in healthy donors. V lost 8 bases, J lost 4 bases, and 8 bases lay in between. CDR1 SNHLY and CDR2 FYNNEI come from the germline V gene. The CDR3 contains 11 residues. Overall study findings and caveats: A cluster of highly shared sequence variants was likely a sequencing artifact.

Sequenced input: PBMCs. The chain carries TRBV2 and TRBJ1-1, with unresolved D. This TCR came from a girl aged 2-10 years in good health and CMV-seronegative. DNA of the CDR3: TGTGCCAGCGGAGCGAGCACTGAAGCTTTCTTT. It codes for CASGASTEAFF.